This T cell receptor beta chain was sequenced in a study of blood T cell repertoires in COVID-19. In the study overall: The study drew acute and convalescent COVID-19 samples from the United States, Italy and Spain. T cells, B-cell-depleted T cells, or PBMCs provided the cDNA or gDNA that served as material.

The CDR3 is made up of 18 amino acids. CDR1 is LNHDA and CDR2 is SQIVND in the germline V gene (reference sequence). Trimming cost V 3 bases and J 6 bases; bases outside gene matches: 12. Study members were between about 18 and 100 years old and lived in some 26 US regions. This clone was detected only once. Methods used by the authors: Reference gene primers were amplified, and this amplification served to estimate nucleated cell counts. Using immunoSEQ multiplex PCR, the repertoire was profiled, and TCRdb retains in-frame clones only, with some absent. The V and J calls and clone size come from that table; D and trimming were worked out from the DNA. The repertoire holds a few hundred thousand clones, with about 80% as singletons.

This receptor was taken from a man in his fifties who had recovered from COVID-19. The sequenced sample was PBMCs or T cells enriched from blood (not recorded which). The J gene is TRBJ2-1, the V gene TRBV19; 12 positions match TRBD2. The chain's CDR3 is CASSIAALGLAGSNEQFF. The CDR3 DNA is TGTGCCAGTAGTATCGCGGCCCTCGGACTAGCGGGAAGCAATGAGCAGTTCTTC. The full variable domain, its missing parts supplied by reference TRBV19 and TRBJ2-1, is DGGITQSPKYLFRKEGQNVTLSCEQNLNHDAMYWYRQDPGQGLRLIYYSQIVNDFQKGDIAEGYSVSREKKESFPLTVTSAQKNPTAFYLCASSIAALGLAGSNEQFFGPGTRLTVL.